Listed below are T cell receptor beta chains from one sample, sequenced in a study of T cell changes during pregnancy in multiple sclerosis. Repertoires were generated with immunoSEQ multiplex PCR, while TCRdb's copy carries only in-frame clones and drops some. This table has around 80,000 clones, 94% appearing once. The sequencing here drew on peripheral blood, taken in the second trimester of pregnancy. The receptors derive from a female donor in good health, enrolled as a control in a pregnancy study. CDR3s include the opening cysteine and the closing phenylalanine or tryptophan.

V gene | CDR3 protein
TRBV7-6 | CASSPPASGSPYEQYF
TRBV18 | CASSLPDFSGNTIYF
TRBV4-1 | CASSPRTAGIDEQYF
TRBV28 | CASSFGLGGHQPQHF
TRBV7-9 | CASSLDQGASYEQYF
TRBV28 | CASSLPGYEQYF
TRBV28 | CASSLRPVREADTQYF
TRBV5-1 | CASGFPPDRARGYNEQFF
TRBV7-9 | CASSFTGGRFNEQFF
TRBV10-2 | CASSLQREMNTGELFF
TRBV6-1 | CASSETKTGLSGANVLTF
TRBV5-4 | CASSLPPLGGRLPYNEQFF
TRBV5-6 | CASSLALPYNEQFF
TRBV5-1 | CASSTPGGNVLTF
TRBV27 | CASSYTGLGANVLTF
TRBV5-1 | CASSLPDRSTDTQYF
TRBV6-5 | CASSSLGSTDTQYF
TRBV6-1 | CASSEVFTNEQFF
TRBV6-6 | CASSATGGTEAFF
TRBV2 | CASSLDRFMNTEAFF
TRBV13 | CASSTQTGLGAKNIQYF
TRBV5-1 | CASSLEEASAEENEQFF
TRBV7-9 | CASSLVSLMNTEAFF
TRBV7-2 | CASSLEDGTYEQYF
TRBV5-1 | CASSLQGFQETQYF
TRBV2 | CASSDQYGGNNEQFF
TRBV2 | CASSEREELDTQYF
TRBV6-6 | CASSINRGTSGYEQYF
TRBV19 | CASSSGTGHTEAFF
TRBV29-1 | CSVHWGGNTEAFF
TRBV6-6 | CASSGTALNIQYF
TRBV6-5 | CASTKAGGSNEQYF
TRBV5-1 | CASSLSGTGMNTEAFF
TRBV7-8 | CASSRTGPQGDTEAFF
TRBV7-9 | CASSFGTSLNEQFF
TRBV25-1 | CASRPTGSGQPQHF